This T cell receptor (beta chain) was found in a study of T-cell memory formation after mild COVID-19. CDR3 length: 15 amino acids. CDR1 SGDLS and CDR2 YYNGEE come from the germline V gene. J was trimmed by 7 bases and V by 3 bases; bases with no gene match: 3. UMIs and sample barcodes were carried by the TCR alpha and TCR beta cDNA libraries that 5'RACE produced using constant-segment primers. TCRdb analysed the 5' RACE reads with MiXCR anew, one entry per CDR3 protein. The sample has around 370,000 distinct CDR3 sequences, around a fifth seen once. V usage is TRBV9 and J usage is TRBJ2-1; 14 nucleotides line up with TRBD2. Sequencing input: PBMCs or a T cell subset sorted from them (not recorded which). The source is an adult woman who had mild COVID-19 (a few samples of this study predate the infection). Cell type and time point are not known. The CDR3 coding sequence is TGTGCCAGCAGCGCGGGACTAGCGGGAGCAAATGAGCAGTTCTTC. Amino acids: CASSAGLAGANEQFF.